This T cell receptor (beta chain) was sequenced for a study of OX40 agonist ivuxolimab in advanced cancers. Study results and caveats: Clonal expansion from baseline to week 6 occurred in both CD4+ and CD8+ T cells. Nonresponders included some who also had low normalized T-cell clonal expansion.

The method was immunoSEQ multiplex PCR; TCRdb's version includes in-frame clones alone and lacks a portion of them. The data contain approximately 81,000 clones, around 87% of them singletons. Details on this clone: Its specificity is not known.

The CDR3 covers 15 residues. The junction had 11 bases not matched to a gene; V was cut back by 7 bases and J by 2 bases. Germline V CDR1 and CDR2: SGHRS, YFSETQ. The material was CD4+ or CD8+ T cells sorted from blood, obtained in a trial of the OX40 agonist ivuxolimab. This receptor was obtained from an adult with an advanced solid tumor such as melanoma, head and neck, liver or kidney cancer. This chain links TRBV5-1 with TRBJ2-5, with 7 bases identical to TRBD1. The CDR3 reads CASSGQARQQETQYF. The CDR3 DNA is TGCGCCAGCTCCGGACAGGCTCGTCAACAAGAGACCCAGTACTTC.